These 14 T cell receptor beta chains originate from one sample sequenced in a study of response to subunit inactivated influenza vaccine. A single record per CDR3 protein comes from TCRdb applying MiXCR to the RT-PCR reads. The data contain approximately 730,000 distinct CDR3 sequences, roughly 13% of them singletons. The material was PBMCs from blood, obtained 14 to 15 days before vaccination. These receptors all stem from a man in his forties or fifties who received an inactivated influenza vaccine.

This clonotype was observed a few times. The V gene is TRBV25-1, the J gene TRBJ2-2, with D possibly TRBD1 on 6 matching bases. The V end lost 4 bases, the J end lost 7 bases, and 13 bases lay between the germline ends. From germline, CDR1 is MGHDK and CDR2 SYGVNS. There are 14 residues in the CDR3. This CDR3 reads CASSALQGVGELFF. The DNA of the CDR3 is TGTGCCAGCAGTGCTTTACAGGGAGTCGGGGAGCTGTTTTTT.

The V call is TRBV11-1, the J call TRBJ2-7; maybe TRBD1 (5 bases). The germline V and J ends were trimmed by 5 bases and 5 bases, with 16 bases remaining between them. The CDR3 is 14 amino acids. The germline V gene encodes CDR1 SGHAT and CDR2 FQDESV (reference sequence). The CDR3 sequence is CASSQDSLVHEQYF. DNA of the CDR3: TGTGCCAGCAGCCAAGACAGTCTGGTACACGAGCAGTACTTC.

The rearrangement links TRBV20-1 to TRBJ2-2; 9 bases agree with TRBD2. CDR1 and CDR2 (germline): DFQATT, SNEGSKA (reference sequence). J gave up 5 bases and V 3 bases, and 4 bases lay outside the gene matches. The CDR3 sequence is 14 residues long. CDR3 nucleotide sequence: TGCAGTGCTAGGCTGAGCGGGAGGACCGGGGAGCTGTTTTTT. Amino acid sequence: CSARLSGRTGELFF.

The table lists this clonotype with many counts. This chain joins TRBV12-3 or TRBV12-4 and TRBJ2-5; tentatively, D is TRBD1 (5 bases). This CDR3 region has 13 residues. V lost 6 bases, J lost 1 base, and 9 bases lay in between. The CDR3 is CASRPTVQETQYF. CDR3 nucleotide sequence: TGTGCCAGCAGGCCGACAGTCCAAGAGACCCAGTACTTC.

This clonotype was picked up a small number of times. V usage is TRBV15 and J usage is TRBJ2-1; tentatively, D is TRBD2 (5 bases). V lost 1 base and J 5 bases, leaving 12 bases between the germline ends. CDR1 and CDR2 from the germline V gene are LNHNV and YYDKDF (reference sequence). The CDR3 is 15 residues long. In DNA, the CDR3 is TGTGCCACCAGCAGAGCCGGACGGGGAAACAATGAGCAGTTCTTC. It encodes CATSRAGRGNNEQFF.

V and J are TRBV7-2 and TRBJ2-7; the D gene is possibly TRBD2 (7 bases). Trimming removed 4 bases from V and 6 bases from J, with 10 bases in between. The germline V gene encodes CDR1 SGHTA and CDR2 FQGNSA. This CDR3 spans 12 amino acids. CDR3 DNA: TGTGCCAGCAGCTGGGGGGGGGCCGAGCAGTACTTC. The encoded protein is CASSWGGAEQYF.

This clonotype was observed at least ten times. The chain combines TRBV5-1 with TRBJ2-7; TRBD2 is a possible D gene (5 bases). Germline V gives CDR1 SGHRS, CDR2 YFSETQ. V dropped 5 bases and J dropped 1 base, with 13 bases sitting between them. The CDR3 has 14 amino acids. CDR3 DNA: TGCGCCAGCAGGGTCCTCGAGGGATCCTACGAGCAGTACTTC. As protein: CASRVLEGSYEQYF. Together with reference TRBV5-1 and TRBJ2-7, the CDR3 gives the full variable domain: KAGVTQTPRYLIKTRGQQVTLSCSPISGHRSVSWYQQTPGQGLQFLFEYFSETQRNKGNFPGRFSGRQFSNSRSEMNVSTLELGDSALYLCASRVLEGSYEQYFGPGTRLTVT.

This clonotype was detected a few times. This rearrangement joins TRBV7-9 to TRBJ2-1; no clear D. This CDR3 has 15 amino acids. CDR1 and CDR2 from the germline V gene are SEHNR and FQNEAQ (reference sequence). With 1 base removed from V and 2 bases from J, the gap between germline ends came to 9 bases. The CDR3 bases are TGTGCCAGCAGCTTAGGAGTAGTCCCCTACAATGAGCAGTTCTTC. Translation gives CASSLGVVPYNEQFF.

This clonotype was seen a handful of times. The chain uses TRBV4-1 and TRBJ2-1, with D tentatively TRBD2 (5 bases). Trimming took off 0 bases at V and 8 bases at J, with 11 bases between the two ends. CDR3 size: 14 residues. Per the germline V gene, CDR1 is MGHRA and CDR2 is YSYEKL. The CDR3 here is CASSQDLSEDEQFF. Written as DNA, the CDR3 is TGCGCCAGCAGCCAAGATCTCTCGGAGGATGAGCAGTTCTTC.

In the case of this clonotype: A much more abundant neighbour one base away suggests this may be a read error. The genes are TRBV20-1 and TRBJ2-5; TRBD2 aligns across 7 bases. CDR1 DFQATT and CDR2 SNEGSKA come from the germline V gene (reference sequence). V lost 6 bases and J lost 1; bases outside the gene matches: 14. The CDR3 contains 16 residues. As DNA, the CDR3 is TGCAGTGCCAGACAACTTGGGGGGGGGATCCAAGAGACCCAGTACTTC. This encodes CSARQLGGGIQETQYF.

This clonotype has only a few counts. V gene TRBV6-1 combines with J gene TRBJ2-7; D is possibly TRBD1 (6 bases). The germline gives CDR1 MNHNS, CDR2 SASEGT. There are 14 residues in the CDR3. The V end was cut by 5 bases, the J end by 1 base, with 12 bases between. The CDR3 spells CASSQNRESYEQYF. CDR3 DNA: TGTGCCAGCAGTCAGAACAGGGAATCCTACGAGCAGTACTTC.

V usage is TRBV28 and J usage is TRBJ2-7, with a tentative D call TRBD1 (6 bases). Germline V gives CDR1 MDHEN, CDR2 SYDVKM. This CDR3 is built from 12 residues. V was clipped by 6 bases and J by 5 bases, with 11 bases between them. CDR3 loop: CASRHSGDEQYF. In DNA form, the CDR3 reads TGTGCCAGCAGGCATTCAGGGGACGAGCAGTACTTC.

The chain carries TRBV3-1 and TRBJ2-2, with TRBD2 as a possible D gene (6 bases). Trimming removed 7 bases from V and 3 bases from J, with 21 bases in between. Germline lookup yields CDR1 LGHDT and CDR2 YNNKEL (reference sequence). There are 17 residues in the CDR3. The CDR3 region is CASTKELPGADTGELFF. The DNA of the CDR3 is TGTGCCAGCACCAAGGAACTACCGGGAGCGGACACCGGGGAGCTGTTTTTT.

In its sample, this clonotype was seen a few times. This rearrangement joins TRBV30 to TRBJ2-5; 11 bases align to TRBD1. Per germline, CDR1 GTSNPN and CDR2 SVGIG (reference sequence). V was pared by 0 bases and J by 1 base, with 7 bases of the junction left unmatched. The length of the CDR3 is 17 residues. CDR3 amino acids: CAWSVDRDRGVQETQYF. The CDR3 DNA sequence: TGTGCCTGGAGTGTAGACAGGGACAGGGGGGTCCAAGAGACCCAGTACTTC. Using reference TRBV30 and TRBJ2-5 for the parts outside the CDR3, the full variable domain is SQTIHQWPATLVQPVGSPLSLECTVEGTSNPNLYWYRQAAGRGLQLLFYSVGIGQISSEVPQNLSASRPQDRQFILSSKKLLLSDSGFYLCAWSVDRDRGVQETQYFGPGTRLLVL.